Below, one T cell receptor (beta chain) is given with its context. The entry originates in a study of T-cell reconstitution after alpha-beta-depleted transplantation in children. Unique molecular identifiers tagged the TCRbeta library. MiXCR, applied by TCRdb to the PCR reads, yields one record per CDR3 protein. The sample has about 540,000 distinct CDR3 sequences; approximately 20% are singletons. The receptor was isolated from a human donor who donated a stem cell graft to a child with acute lymphoblastic leukemia. Material: PBMCs from the stem cell graft donor, obtained from the stem cell graft.

This chain's CDR3 is CASSLPGNHEQYF. Here the CDR3 DNA reads TGTGCCAGCAGCTTACCAGGGAACCACGAGCAGTACTTC. The chain uses TRBV7-9 and TRBJ2-7, with TRBD1 as a possible D gene (5 bases). This CDR3 is built from 13 residues. V lost 2 bases, J lost 5 bases, and 10 bases lay in between. Germline lookup yields CDR1 SEHNR and CDR2 FQNEAQ (reference sequence).